This is a list of T cell receptor beta chains from one sample in a study of T cells in Graves' hyperthyroidism and ophthalmopathy. One entry per CDR3 protein, called by TCRdb with MiXCR from the multiplex PCR reads. The repertoire holds over 700,000 distinct CDR3 sequences, with 35% to 45% as singletons. The specimen sequenced was blood. The receptors shown here come from a man aged 18 to 30 with Graves' hyperthyroidism. Each CDR3 is given with its conserved first and last residue. Fields, in order: clone size, V gene, J gene, D gene, CDR3 protein, CDR3 DNA. The D gene is left open where the match is weak. The size entry is marked missing in some rows and otherwise reads once, few, many or a size class.

abundance: -
v_gene: TRBV5-1
j_gene: TRBJ1-4
d_gene: TRBD1
CDR3aa: CASSLGQGAVNEKLVF
CDR3nt: TGCGCCAGCAGCTTGGGACAGGGGGCTGTTAATGAAAAACTGGTTTTT

abundance: few
v_gene: TRBV6-1
j_gene: TRBJ1-1
d_gene: -
CDR3aa: CASSPSWGRNTEAFF
CDR3nt: TGTGCCAGCAGCCCATCGTGGGGAAGGAACACTGAAGCTTTCTTT

abundance: -
v_gene: TRBV20-1
j_gene: TRBJ2-5
d_gene: TRBD1
CDR3aa: CSARDRTGGWETQYF
CDR3nt: TGCAGTGCTAGAGACCGGACAGGGGGATGGGAGACCCAGTACTTC

abundance: -
v_gene: TRBV14
j_gene: TRBJ2-2
d_gene: TRBD2
CDR3aa: CASSRTLAGGHTGELFF
CDR3nt: TGTGCCAGCAGCCGAACACTAGCGGGGGGCCACACCGGGGAGCTGTTTTTT

abundance: few
v_gene: TRBV2
j_gene: TRBJ2-2
d_gene: -
CDR3aa: CASVSRRGAFNTGELFF
CDR3nt: TGTGCCAGCGTCTCGCGGAGGGGCGCGTTCAACACCGGGGAGCTGTTTTTT

abundance: few
v_gene: TRBV4-1
j_gene: TRBJ1-2
d_gene: TRBD1
CDR3aa: CASSQPLRDRGRDGYTF
CDR3nt: TGCGCCAGCAGCCAACCCCTCCGGGACAGGGGAAGGGATGGCTACACCTTC

abundance: -
v_gene: TRBV6-1
j_gene: TRBJ2-2
d_gene: TRBD2
CDR3aa: CASRPGLAGIYTGELFF
CDR3nt: TGTGCCAGCAGACCCGGACTAGCGGGAATTTACACCGGGGAGCTGTTTTTT

abundance: -
v_gene: TRBV5-4
j_gene: TRBJ2-2
d_gene: TRBD1
CDR3aa: CASSTKTGGPGELFF
CDR3nt: TGTGCCAGCAGCACAAAGACAGGGGGTCCCGGGGAGCTGTTTTTT

abundance: once
v_gene: TRBV2
j_gene: TRBJ1-6
d_gene: -
CDR3aa: CASSLTGRSPLHF
CDR3nt: TGTGCCAGCAGTCTAACAGGGCGGTCACCCCTCCACTTT

abundance: few
v_gene: TRBV2
j_gene: TRBJ1-1
d_gene: -
CDR3aa: CASSESWNENGAFF
CDR3nt: TGTGCCAGCAGTGAGTCGTGGAACGAAAACGGCGCTTTCTTT

abundance: many
v_gene: TRBV15
j_gene: TRBJ1-5
d_gene: TRBD1
CDR3aa: CATSRAGGSNQPQHF
CDR3nt: TGTGCCACCAGCAGAGCAGGGGGTAGCAATCAGCCCCAGCATTTT

abundance: few
v_gene: TRBV7-3
j_gene: TRBJ2-2
d_gene: -
CDR3aa: CASSPRGGDGELFF
CDR3nt: TGTGCCAGCAGCCCCCGGGGTGGAGACGGGGAGCTGTTTTTT

abundance: -
v_gene: TRBV12-5
j_gene: TRBJ2-7
d_gene: TRBD1
CDR3aa: CASSWTGPEQYF
CDR3nt: TGTGCCAGCAGCTGGACAGGGCCGGAGCAGTACTTC

abundance: -
v_gene: TRBV20-1
j_gene: TRBJ2-7
d_gene: TRBD2
CDR3aa: CSGGLVNERYF
CDR3nt: TGCAGTGGCGGACTAGTCAACGAGCGGTACTTC

abundance: many
v_gene: TRBV5-1
j_gene: TRBJ1-2
d_gene: -
CDR3aa: CASSLIGYTF
CDR3nt: TGCGCCAGCAGCTTGATTGGCTACACCTTC

abundance: -
v_gene: TRBV20-1
j_gene: TRBJ1-3
d_gene: TRBD1
CDR3aa: CSARSRQGAGNNIYF
CDR3nt: TGCAGTGCTAGATCCCGACAGGGAGCTGGAAACAACATATATTTT

abundance: -
v_gene: TRBV5-6
j_gene: TRBJ1-6
d_gene: -
CDR3aa: CASSFQSSYNSPLHF
CDR3nt: TGTGCCAGCAGCTTCCAGAGCTCCTATAATTCACCCCTCCACTTT

abundance: -
v_gene: TRBV19
j_gene: TRBJ1-1
d_gene: -
CDR3aa: CASSLRQNEAFF
CDR3nt: TGTGCCAGTAGTCTCCGACAGAATGAAGCTTTCTTT

abundance: many
v_gene: TRBV9
j_gene: TRBJ2-5
d_gene: -
CDR3aa: CASSPQQNYQETQYF
CDR3nt: TGTGCCAGCAGCCCCCAACAGAACTACCAAGAGACCCAGTACTTC

abundance: -
v_gene: TRBV25-1
j_gene: TRBJ1-5
d_gene: TRBD1
CDR3aa: CASSPRTGKPQHF
CDR3nt: TGTGCCAGCAGCCCTAGGACAGGAAAGCCCCAGCATTTT

abundance: few
v_gene: TRBV19
j_gene: TRBJ1-1
d_gene: -
CDR3aa: CASTLRSGDTEAFF
CDR3nt: TGTGCCAGTACTCTCAGGTCCGGGGACACTGAAGCTTTCTTT

abundance: few
v_gene: TRBV7-3
j_gene: TRBJ2-2
d_gene: TRBD2
CDR3aa: CASSLNSPSGPGPPGELFF
CDR3nt: TGTGCCAGCAGCTTAAACAGTCCTAGCGGGCCCGGGCCCCCCGGGGAGCTGTTTTTT

abundance: few
v_gene: TRBV2
j_gene: TRBJ1-2
d_gene: TRBD1
CDR3aa: CASSEEVQGGGYTF
CDR3nt: TGTGCCAGCAGTGAAGAAGTACAGGGGGGGGGCTACACCTTC

abundance: few
v_gene: TRBV10-3
j_gene: TRBJ1-1
d_gene: TRBD1
CDR3aa: CASRQGAQNTEAFF
CDR3nt: TGTGCCAGCAGACAGGGGGCCCAGAACACTGAAGCTTTCTTT

abundance: many
v_gene: TRBV7-7
j_gene: TRBJ2-5
d_gene: TRBD2
CDR3aa: CASSLASSGSGETQYF
CDR3nt: TGTGCTAGCAGCTTAGCGTCGAGCGGGAGTGGGGAGACCCAGTACTTC

abundance: many
v_gene: TRBV29-1
j_gene: TRBJ1-1
d_gene: -
CDR3aa: CSPTNRLTGGTEAFF
CDR3nt: TGCAGCCCTACCAACCGATTAACGGGTGGGACTGAAGCTTTCTTT

abundance: -
v_gene: TRBV10-3
j_gene: TRBJ2-5
d_gene: -
CDR3aa: CASSRGPMEETQYF
CDR3nt: TGTGCCAGCAGTCGCGGGCCCATGGAAGAGACCCAGTACTTC

abundance: -
v_gene: TRBV2
j_gene: TRBJ2-5
d_gene: -
CDR3aa: CASSEGSTAGETQYF
CDR3nt: TGTGCCAGCAGTGAAGGCTCCACGGCTGGAGAGACCCAGTACTTC

abundance: few
v_gene: TRBV6-5
j_gene: TRBJ2-2
d_gene: -
CDR3aa: CASTEAGELFF
CDR3nt: TGTGCCAGCACAGAAGCCGGGGAGCTGTTTTTT

abundance: -
v_gene: TRBV10-3
j_gene: TRBJ1-5
d_gene: -
CDR3aa: CAISELDNQPQHF
CDR3nt: TGTGCCATCAGTGAGTTAGACAATCAGCCCCAGCATTTT

abundance: -
v_gene: TRBV12-3/TRBV12-4
j_gene: TRBJ2-7
d_gene: TRBD2
CDR3aa: CASSLGGDGHEQYF
CDR3nt: TGTGCCAGCAGTTTGGGGGGGGATGGCCACGAGCAGTACTTC

abundance: few
v_gene: TRBV12-3/TRBV12-4
j_gene: TRBJ1-4
d_gene: -
CDR3aa: CASSLGGGVKLFF
CDR3nt: TGTGCCAGCAGCTTAGGGGGGGGCGTAAAACTGTTTTTT

abundance: -
v_gene: TRBV19
j_gene: TRBJ2-2
d_gene: -
CDR3aa: CASTWGGELFF
CDR3nt: TGTGCCAGTACGTGGGGCGGGGAGCTGTTTTTT

abundance: few
v_gene: TRBV7-6
j_gene: TRBJ2-7
d_gene: -
CDR3aa: CASSRGQGLYEQYF
CDR3nt: TGTGCCAGCAGCCGCGGACAGGGACTATACGAGCAGTACTTC

abundance: -
v_gene: TRBV20-1
j_gene: TRBJ2-5
d_gene: TRBD2
CDR3aa: CSARGTSEQETQYF
CDR3nt: TGCAGTGCTCGCGGGACTAGCGAACAAGAGACCCAATACTTC

abundance: -
v_gene: TRBV12-3/TRBV12-4
j_gene: TRBJ1-5
d_gene: -
CDR3aa: CASSLQRQGDQPQHF
CDR3nt: TGTGCCAGCAGTTTACAAAGGCAGGGTGATCAGCCCCAGCATTTT

abundance: many
v_gene: TRBV29-1
j_gene: TRBJ1-5
d_gene: -
CDR3aa: CSAAMKPQHF
CDR3nt: TGCAGCGCCGCCATGAAGCCCCAGCATTTT

abundance: -
v_gene: TRBV7-9
j_gene: TRBJ2-7
d_gene: -
CDR3aa: CAGSLGIYEQYF
CDR3nt: TGTGCCGGCAGCTTAGGAATTTACGAGCAGTACTTC

abundance: many
v_gene: TRBV29-1
j_gene: TRBJ1-5
d_gene: -
CDR3aa: CSVRDSLGQPQHF
CDR3nt: TGCAGCGTCCGTGACAGCTTGGGGCAGCCCCAGCATTTT

abundance: many
v_gene: TRBV7-9
j_gene: TRBJ2-5
d_gene: -
CDR3aa: CASSMTYQETQYF
CDR3nt: TGTGCCAGCAGCATGACGTACCAAGAGACCCAGTACTTC

abundance: -
v_gene: TRBV20-1
j_gene: TRBJ2-5
d_gene: -
CDR3aa: CSELGETQYF
CDR3nt: TGCAGTGAATTGGGGGAGACCCAGTACTTC

abundance: -
v_gene: TRBV10-3
j_gene: TRBJ1-2
d_gene: -
CDR3aa: CAIKEQPAGDYGYTF
CDR3nt: TGTGCCATCAAGGAGCAGCCGGCGGGAGACTATGGCTACACCTTC

abundance: -
v_gene: TRBV29-1
j_gene: TRBJ1-2
d_gene: TRBD1
CDR3aa: CSVAGQGDDYGYTF
CDR3nt: TGCAGCGTTGCCGGACAGGGGGACGACTATGGCTACACCTTC

abundance: many
v_gene: TRBV2
j_gene: TRBJ2-7
d_gene: -
CDR3aa: CASLPDALGEQYF
CDR3nt: TGTGCCAGTCTCCCCGACGCCCTGGGGGAGCAGTACTTC

abundance: -
v_gene: TRBV5-1
j_gene: TRBJ2-5
d_gene: -
CDR3aa: CASRQAARETQYF
CDR3nt: TGCGCCAGCAGGCAGGCGGCCCGCGAGACCCAGTACTTC

abundance: few
v_gene: TRBV12-3/TRBV12-4
j_gene: TRBJ1-6
d_gene: -
CDR3aa: CASSLSRGANSPLHF
CDR3nt: TGTGCCAGCAGTTTATCCCGTGGCGCGAATTCACCCCTCCACTTT

abundance: few
v_gene: TRBV7-9
j_gene: TRBJ1-2
d_gene: -
CDR3aa: CASSGKSLLSYGYTF
CDR3nt: TGTGCCAGCAGCGGGAAGTCGCTACTTAGCTATGGCTACACCTTC

abundance: many
v_gene: TRBV5-1
j_gene: TRBJ2-7
d_gene: -
CDR3aa: CASSQDSDEQYF
CDR3nt: TGCGCCAGCAGCCAGGACAGCGACGAGCAGTACTTC

abundance: -
v_gene: TRBV6-5
j_gene: TRBJ2-5
d_gene: TRBD2
CDR3aa: CATRGSQETQYF
CDR3nt: TGTGCCACGCGGGGGTCCCAAGAGACCCAGTACTTC

abundance: many
v_gene: TRBV10-3
j_gene: TRBJ1-1
d_gene: -
CDR3aa: CAIRPDRNTEAFF
CDR3nt: TGTGCCATCAGGCCCGACAGGAACACTGAAGCTTTCTTT

abundance: -
v_gene: TRBV19
j_gene: TRBJ1-2
d_gene: -
CDR3aa: CASTRREGYTF
CDR3nt: TGTGCCAGTACCCGAAGGGAGGGCTACACCTTC

abundance: -
v_gene: TRBV10-3
j_gene: TRBJ1-2
d_gene: -
CDR3aa: CAISDRAFGYTF
CDR3nt: TGTGCCATCAGTGACAGGGCCTTTGGCTACACCTTC